This T cell receptor beta chain was sequenced for a study of CD8 T cells in Susac syndrome. V was pared by 6 bases and J by 5 bases, with 25 bases between. CDR3 length equals 17 residues. Germline values: CDR1 SEHNR, CDR2 FQNEAQ (reference sequence). RNA totalling about 0.5 to 1 ug underwent reverse transcription with random hexamers. MiXCR, applied by TCRdb to the immunoSEQ multiplex PCR reads, yields one record per CDR3 protein. This sample has approximately 190,000 distinct CDR3 sequences, with under 97% found just once. This sequence originates from a human donor with Susac syndrome. The chain recombines TRBV7-9 with TRBJ2-5, with a weak D call TRBD1 (5 bases). The sequencing input was CD4+ T cells from PBMCs. The CDR3 sequence is CASSQDGRALSRETQYF. The CDR3 nucleotides are TGTGCCAGCAGTCAAGACGGCAGGGCCCTTTCCAGGGAGACCCAGTACTTC.